The rows below give T cell receptor beta chains drawn from one sample of a study of identical twins. TCRdb called the 5' RACE reads again in MiXCR, with one record for every CDR3 protein. Here the sample spans around 480,000 distinct CDR3 sequences, approximately 15% being singletons. The same data also went into a second study, on yellow fever vaccine responses in identical twins.

The sequencing input was CD4+ T cells sorted from blood. The source is a woman younger than 30 in good health. Each CDR3 is given with its conserved first and last residue. The D gene is left open where the match is weak. Clone size is shown for a subset of rows, as once, few, many or a class of expanded clone.

TRBV30,TRBJ2-7,few,TRBD1,CACNRQGAYEQYF,TGTGCCTGCAACCGACAGGGGGCCTACGAGCAGTACTTC
TRBV4-3,TRBJ2-3,.,TRBD2,CASCQDVPGTSGVPPDTQYF,TGCGCCAGCTGCCAAGACGTTCCAGGGACTAGCGGAGTCCCGCCGGATACGCAGTATTTT
TRBV9,TRBJ2-4,few,.,CASSALQGTIQYF,TGTGCCAGCAGCGCCCTACAGGGTACCATTCAGTACTTC
TRBV6-9,TRBJ1-1,few,TRBD1,CARGQGQIPETEAFF,TGTGCTAGGGGACAGGGTCAAATACCAGAGACTGAAGCTTTCTTT
TRBV6-2/TRBV6-3,TRBJ2-2,.,.,CASSWGLATGELFF,TGTGCCAGCAGTTGGGGACTTGCCACCGGGGAGCTGTTTTTT
TRBV5-1,TRBJ2-6,few,.,CASSPRSGANVLTF,TGCGCCAGCAGCCCGAGGAGTGGGGCCAACGTCCTGACTTTC
TRBV11-1,TRBJ2-3,few,TRBD2,CASSPQSGRAGTDTQYF,TGTGCCAGCAGCCCGCAAAGCGGGAGGGCCGGGACAGATACGCAGTATTTT
TRBV28,TRBJ2-5,.,.,CASAVGTETQYF,TGTGCCAGCGCTGTTGGGACGGAGACCCAGTACTTC
TRBV12-3/TRBV12-4,TRBJ2-7,.,TRBD2,CASSLLAATSSYEQYF,TGTGCCAGCAGTTTACTAGCGGCAACGAGCTCCTACGAGCAGTACTTC
TRBV5-1,TRBJ1-1,many,.,CASSLDHNTEAFF,TGCGCCAGCAGCTTGGATCACAACACTGAAGCTTTCTTT
TRBV6-4,TRBJ1-4,few,TRBD1,CASSFGDRYEKLFF,TGTGCCAGCAGTTTTGGGGACAGATATGAAAAACTGTTTTTT